The 4 T cell receptor beta chains in this list originate from one sample, sequenced in a study of OX40 agonist ivuxolimab in advanced cancers. Profiled with immunoSEQ multiplex PCR; TCRdb holds only in-frame clones, not every one. This sample yields tens of thousands of clones, of which 80% to 90% are seen a single time; 0.88% belongs to the top ten. The source material was CD4+ or CD8+ T cells sorted from blood, sampled in a trial of the OX40 agonist ivuxolimab. These receptors were obtained from an adult with an advanced solid tumor such as melanoma, head and neck, liver or kidney cancer.

The chain has TRBV7-9 and TRBJ2-3, with D tentatively TRBD1 (5 bases). Trimming stripped 3 bases from V and 5 bases from J, with 6 bases between. This CDR3 contains 12 residues. Germline loops: CDR1 SEHNR, CDR2 FQNEAQ (reference sequence). The CDR3 sequence is CASSLDIDTQYF. In DNA form, the CDR3 reads TGTGCCAGCAGCTTGGACATAGATACGCAGTATTTT.

J is TRBJ1-3 and V is TRBV6-1; D not resolved. Trimming cost V 0 bases and J 0 bases, with 9 bases left between them. Per germline, CDR1 MNHNS and CDR2 SASEGT. The CDR3 totals 16 residues. CDR3 sequence: CASSEASLSSGNTIYF. As DNA, the CDR3 is TGTGCCAGCAGTGAAGCAAGCCTTAGCTCTGGAAACACCATATATTTT.

This chain uses TRBV2 with TRBJ2-5, with 10 bases lining up with TRBD2. The V gene's germline CDR1 is SNHLY and CDR2 FYNNEI. Germline trimming cut 5 bases from V and 13 bases from J; bases unmatched to any gene: 7. This CDR3 comprises 12 residues. This chain's CDR3 is CASSYTSGTPYF. The DNA for the CDR3 is TGTGCCAGCAGTTATACTAGCGGGACTCCGTACTTC.

The chain uses TRBV2 and TRBJ1-5; D is uncertain. CDR3 length: 14 residues. Germline V lookup: CDR1 SNHLY, CDR2 FYNNEI. Trimming removed 3 bases from V and 3 bases from J, with 9 bases in between. In DNA form, the CDR3 reads TGTGCCAGCAGTGAGATCCAGGTCAATCAGCCCCAGCATTTT. This translates into CASSEIQVNQPQHF.